This TCR beta chain was identified in a study of cytomegalovirus exposure and HLA in healthy donors. About this clone: Its antigen is not known.

Sequenced by immunoSEQ multiplex PCR; TCRdb stores in-frame clones only, minus some. Of roughly 140,000 clones listed, approximately 86% are singletons. Trimming at V came to 3 bases and at J to 2 bases, leaving 7 bases not matched to a gene. The CDR3 runs to 15 residues. Germline CDR1 SGHNT, CDR2 YYREEE (reference sequence). Regarding the study as a whole: Cytomegalovirus-associated TCR beta chains were listed, numbering some 150.

The sequence came from a man between 18 and 35 years old in good health and CMV-seropositive. This chain joins TRBV5-4 and TRBJ2-5, with TRBD2 matching 7 bases. Source material: PBMCs. The CDR3 protein is CASSSLKAGQETQYF. The CDR3 nucleotides are TGTGCCAGCAGCTCCCTAAAAGCGGGACAAGAGACCCAGTACTTC.